This entry concerns a single T cell receptor beta chain. Using immunoSEQ multiplex PCR, the repertoire was profiled, and TCRdb retains in-frame clones only, with some absent. Altogether around 95,000 clones are present, around four fifths being singletons, with the ten largest covering around 15%. CDR1 is SGDLS and CDR2 is YYNGEE in the germline V gene. This CDR3 contains 15 residues. The V end was cut by 3 bases, the J end by 8 bases, with 18 bases between. This record belongs to a study of blood T cell repertoires in COVID-19. V and J are TRBV9 and TRBJ2-1, with TRBD2 as a possible D gene (5 bases). The sample was peripheral blood. The TCR sequence derives from a man aged 50 or older with active or convalescent COVID-19. The CDR3 here is CASSALSSSSDEQFF. CDR3 nucleotide sequence: TGTGCCAGCAGCGCCCTCTCATCTAGCTCGGATGAGCAGTTCTTC.